The table lists the clone carrying this TCR beta chain with a few counts. This record comes from a study of identical twins. The CDR3 spans 15 residues. V lost 1 base, J lost 3 bases, and 13 bases lay in between. CDR1 and CDR2 (germline): SGHRS, YFSETQ. Each CDR3 protein gets one entry after TCRdb re-called the 5' RACE reads with MiXCR. The sample lists hundreds of thousands of distinct CDR3 sequences, about 9.4% occurring once. These records were also assigned to another study, of yellow fever vaccine responses in identical twins.

The source of this sequence is a young woman in good health. Material: PBMCs. The chain couples TRBV5-1 to TRBJ1-1; D remains ambiguous. CDR3 bases: TGCGCCAGCAGCTTGTTAGGGCCCGCGGACACTGAAGCTTTCTTT. It encodes CASSLLGPADTEAFF.